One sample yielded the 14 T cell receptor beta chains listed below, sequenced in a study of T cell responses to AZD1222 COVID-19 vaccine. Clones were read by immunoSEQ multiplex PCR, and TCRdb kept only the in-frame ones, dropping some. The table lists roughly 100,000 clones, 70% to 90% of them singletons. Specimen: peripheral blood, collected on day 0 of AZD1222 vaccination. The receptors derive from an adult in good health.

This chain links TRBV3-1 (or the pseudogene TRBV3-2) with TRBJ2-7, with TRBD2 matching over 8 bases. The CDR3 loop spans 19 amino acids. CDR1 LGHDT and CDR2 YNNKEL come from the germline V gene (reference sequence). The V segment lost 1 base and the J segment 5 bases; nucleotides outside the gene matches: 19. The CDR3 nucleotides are TGTGCCAGCAGCCAAGTCCTCCCCATTAGCGGGACTATAGGAAACGAGCAGTACTTC. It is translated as CASSQVLPISGTIGNEQYF.

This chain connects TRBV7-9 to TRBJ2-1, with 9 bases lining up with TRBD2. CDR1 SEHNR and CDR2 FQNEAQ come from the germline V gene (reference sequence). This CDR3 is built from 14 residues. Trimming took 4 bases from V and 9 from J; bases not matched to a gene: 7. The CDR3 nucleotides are TGTGCCAGCAGCTCCGGGACTAGCCTGGGTGAGCAGTTCTTC. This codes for CASSSGTSLGEQFF.

CDR3 nucleotides: TGTGCCAGCAGCTTCGTTGCGGGGGTAGAAGCTTTCTTT. This encodes CASSFVAGVEAFF. V is TRBV7-2 and J is TRBJ1-1, with a possible D match to TRBD1 (5 bases). Germline V gives CDR1 SGHTA, CDR2 FQGNSA. This CDR3 contains 13 residues. V lost 3 bases and J 8 bases, leaving 13 bases between the germline ends.

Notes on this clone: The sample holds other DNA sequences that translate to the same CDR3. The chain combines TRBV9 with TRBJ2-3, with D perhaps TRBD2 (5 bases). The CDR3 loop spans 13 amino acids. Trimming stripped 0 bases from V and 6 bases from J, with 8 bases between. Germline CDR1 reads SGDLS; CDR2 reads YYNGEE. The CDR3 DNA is TGTGCCAGCAGCGTAGCTAGGGAGGATACGCAGTATTTT. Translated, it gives CASSVAREDTQYF. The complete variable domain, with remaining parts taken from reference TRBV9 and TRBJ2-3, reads DSGVTQTPKHLITATGQRVTLRCSPRSGDLSVYWYQQSLDQGLQFLIQYYNGEERAKGNILERFSAQQFPDLHSELNLSSLELGDSALYFCASSVAREDTQYFGPGTRLTVL.

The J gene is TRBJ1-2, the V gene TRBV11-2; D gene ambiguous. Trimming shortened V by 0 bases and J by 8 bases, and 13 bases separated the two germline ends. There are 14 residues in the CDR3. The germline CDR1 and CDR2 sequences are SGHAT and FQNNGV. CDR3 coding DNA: TGTGCCAGCAGCTTAGAAGCGGGGATTCGGGGCTACACCTTC. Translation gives CASSLEAGIRGYTF.

As DNA, the CDR3 is TGTGCCAGCAGCCCAGGGGTTTCGAGCAATCAGCCCCAGCATTTT. Translating gives CASSPGVSSNQPQHF. The chain couples TRBV9 to TRBJ1-5; TRBD1 is a possible D gene (6 bases). Trimming removed 4 bases at V and 1 base at J, with 12 bases between. Germline loops: CDR1 SGDLS, CDR2 YYNGEE. The CDR3 is 15 residues long.

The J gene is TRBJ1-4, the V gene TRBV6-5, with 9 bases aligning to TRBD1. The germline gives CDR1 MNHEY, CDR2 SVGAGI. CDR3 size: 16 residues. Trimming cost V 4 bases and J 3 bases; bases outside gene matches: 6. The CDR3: CASSLNRGQANEKLFF. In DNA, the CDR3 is TGTGCCAGCAGTTTAAACAGGGGGCAAGCTAATGAAAAACTGTTTTTT.

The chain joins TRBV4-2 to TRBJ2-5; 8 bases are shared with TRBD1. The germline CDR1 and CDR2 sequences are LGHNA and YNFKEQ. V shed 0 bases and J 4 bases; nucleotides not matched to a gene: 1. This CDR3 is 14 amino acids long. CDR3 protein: CASSQDGTGETQYF. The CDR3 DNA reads TGTGCCAGCAGCCAAGATGGGACAGGAGAGACCCAGTACTTC.

For the CDR3, the DNA is TGTGCCAGCAGTTCGTATCTAGCGGGAGACAATGAGCAGTTCTTC. Translating gives CASSSYLAGDNEQFF. V and J are TRBV6-5 and TRBJ2-1, with 10 bases fitting TRBD2. The germline CDR1 and CDR2 sequences are MNHEY and SVGAGI. CDR3 length: 15 residues. V lost 4 bases and J lost 5; bases outside the gene matches: 5.

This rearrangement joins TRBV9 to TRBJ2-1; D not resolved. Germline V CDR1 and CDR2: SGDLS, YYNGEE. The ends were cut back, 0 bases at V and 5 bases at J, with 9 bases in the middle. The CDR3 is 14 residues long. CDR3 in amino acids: CASSVELRDNEQFF. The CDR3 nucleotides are TGTGCCAGCAGCGTAGAGCTTCGGGACAATGAGCAGTTCTTC.

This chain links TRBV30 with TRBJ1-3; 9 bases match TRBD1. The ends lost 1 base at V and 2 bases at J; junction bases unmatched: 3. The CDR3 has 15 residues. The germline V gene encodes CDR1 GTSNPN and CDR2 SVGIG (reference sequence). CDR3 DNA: TGTGCCTGGAGTGGGGGACAGGGCCCTGGAAACACCATATATTTT. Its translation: CAWSGGQGPGNTIYF.

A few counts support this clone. The CDR3 nucleotides are TGTGCCAGCTCACCACCGGGGGAAGAGACCCAGTACTTC. Its protein is CASSPPGEETQYF. This chain uses TRBV18 with TRBJ2-5, with D tentatively TRBD1 or TRBD2 (5 bases each). With 0 bases removed from V and 3 bases from J, the gap between germline ends came to 5 bases. CDR3 length: 13 residues. Germline V gene lookup returns CDR1 KGHSH and CDR2 LQKENI.

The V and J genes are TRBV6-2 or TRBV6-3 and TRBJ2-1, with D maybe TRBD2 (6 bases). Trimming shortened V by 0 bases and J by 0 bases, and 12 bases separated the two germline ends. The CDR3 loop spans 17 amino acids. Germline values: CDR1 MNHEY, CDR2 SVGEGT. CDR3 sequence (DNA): TGTGCCAGCAGTTACTCGAGAACGGGAGACTCCTACAATGAGCAGTTCTTC. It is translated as CASSYSRTGDSYNEQFF.

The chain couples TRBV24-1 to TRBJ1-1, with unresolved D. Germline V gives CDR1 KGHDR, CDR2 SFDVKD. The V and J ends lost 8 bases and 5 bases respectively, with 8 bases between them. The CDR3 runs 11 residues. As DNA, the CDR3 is TGTGCCACCAAGGCGGGAACTGAAGCTTTCTTT. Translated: CATKAGTEAFF.